This entry lists 23 T cell receptor beta chains sequenced from one sample in a study of T cell repertoires in cytomegalovirus infection (dated by TCRdb to about 2019). Sequencing took place on an Illumina HiSeq 1500. TCRdb reanalyzed the raw reads on its own, using fastp at Q25 for trimming and MiXCR for clone calling, and kept in-frame beta chains. Each record represents a unique CDR3 protein, reported with the most common genes and DNA among its rows. The sample records some 250,000 distinct CDR3 sequences, around 8.7% of which are singletons. The ten largest clones take up more than 12% of the sample. Sequenced input: PBMCs. These receptors all come from a human donor in good health (CMV status not recorded). Some clones in this sample may be carry-over from other donors' samples.

The table lists this clonotype with a count of one. The chain is built from TRBV20-1 and TRBJ1-5; 7 bases fit TRBD1. This CDR3 region has 14 residues. The germline gives CDR1 DFQATT, CDR2 SNEGSKA (reference sequence). J lost 4 bases, V lost 8 bases, and 11 bases had no gene match. The CDR3 sequence is CSSKRGRGNQPQHF. The CDR3 coding sequence is TGCAGTTCAAAGAGGGGGCGCGGGAATCAGCCCCAGCATTTT.

This clonotype was seen repeatedly, ten times or more. The rearrangement joins TRBV7-2 to TRBJ1-1; TRBD1 agrees at 8 bases. Germline CDR1 and CDR2: SGHTA and FQGNSA. The CDR3 runs to 13 residues. After removal of 5 bases from V and 8 bases from J, the junction contained 7 bases not matched to a gene. CDR3 sequence (DNA): TGTGCCAGCAGCACTCAGGGGGCTAGGGAAGCTTTCTTT. The encoded protein is CASSTQGAREAFF.

This clonotype was counted at least ten times. The chain recombines TRBV7-2 with TRBJ1-3; the D is unclear. The CDR3 sequence is 13 residues long. CDR1 is SGHTA and CDR2 is FQGNSA in the germline V gene. V lost 5 bases and J lost 4, with 9 bases in between. DNA for the CDR3: TGTGCCAGCAGCACCCCCCCGGGAAACACCATATATTTT. Translating it yields CASSTPPGNTIYF.

The chain employs TRBV13 and TRBJ2-3, with D uncertain. Trimming left V 5 bases short and J 4 bases short, with 13 bases between. The length of the CDR3 is 14 residues. Looked up from germline, CDR1 is PRHDT and CDR2 is FYEKMQ (reference sequence). This CDR3 reads CASSKWTDPDTQYF. The CDR3 DNA follows: TGTGCCAGCAGCAAGTGGACCGACCCAGATACGCAGTATTTT.

The rearrangement joins TRBV29-1 to TRBJ1-1; perhaps TRBD1 as D (5 bases). The V end lost 7 bases, the J end lost 4 bases, and 16 bases lay between the germline ends. In germline, CDR1 is SQVTM, CDR2 ANQGSEA. The CDR3 consists of 13 residues. CDR3 sequence (DNA): TGCAGCGCCGGCAAGGGGAGCGGCACTGAAGCTTTCTTT. Amino acids: CSAGKGSGTEAFF.

The chain recombines TRBV6-2 or TRBV6-3 with TRBJ2-1; D remains ambiguous. V lost 0 bases, J lost 6 bases, and 15 bases lay in between. Germline loops: CDR1 MNHEY, CDR2 SVGEGT. The CDR3 is 16 amino acids. CDR3 protein: CASSYSKVLVGNEQFF. In DNA form, the CDR3 reads TGTGCCAGCAGTTACTCGAAAGTCCTAGTCGGCAATGAGCAGTTCTTC.

This clonotype was detected ten times or more. This chain uses TRBV28 with TRBJ1-1; weak D call: TRBD1 (5 bases). Trimming pared 10 bases from V and 0 bases from J, leaving 9 bases between. The germline gives CDR1 MDHEN, CDR2 SYDVKM. The CDR3 length is 12 residues. CDR3 DNA sequence: TGTGCCACGGGACTGTTGAACACTGAAGCTTTCTTT. This gives the protein CATGLLNTEAFF.

The chain is built from TRBV12-3 or TRBV12-4 and TRBJ2-1; tentatively, D is TRBD1 or TRBD2 (5 bases each). The CDR3 sequence is 13 residues long. Trimming took off 2 bases at V and 14 bases at J, with 16 bases between the two ends. The CDR3 sequence is CASSLTTQTAEFF. CDR3 DNA sequence: TGTGCCAGCAGTTTAACGACTCAGACAGCGGAGTTCTTC.

The rearrangement links TRBV12-3 or TRBV12-4 to TRBJ2-6; 8 bases are shared with TRBD1. CDR3 length equals 17 residues. The V and J ends lost 6 bases and 2 bases, in that order; junction bases with no gene match: 9. The CDR3 coding sequence is TGTGCCAGCAGACCTCGGACAGGGAAGACTGGGGCCAACGTCCTGACTTTC. The encoded protein is CASRPRTGKTGANVLTF.

The sample holds many counts of this clonotype. This rearrangement joins TRBV7-2 to TRBJ1-3; D not resolved. CDR1 and CDR2 from the germline V gene are SGHTA and FQGNSA. This CDR3 region has 15 residues. V lost 1 base and J 4 bases, leaving 11 bases between the germline ends. The CDR3 nucleotides are TGTGCCAGCAGCTTAGAAGGGTACGAGGGAAACACCATATATTTT. Translating it yields CASSLEGYEGNTIYF.

This clonotype showed up just a few times. The V call is TRBV7-2, the J call TRBJ2-3, with D maybe TRBD2 (6 bases). Between the trimmed V and J ends, which lost 5 bases and 5 bases, there was a span of 17 bases. In germline, CDR1 is SGHTA, CDR2 FQGNSA. The CDR3 runs 15 residues. The DNA of the CDR3 is TGTGCCAGCAGCACCCGCGCCCGGGGGATAGATACGCAGTATTTT. Translation gives CASSTRARGIDTQYF.

This clonotype was observed many times. This chain joins TRBV7-2 and TRBJ2-3, with 10 nucleotides matching TRBD2. The length of the CDR3 is 17 residues. Germline lookup yields CDR1 SGHTA and CDR2 FQGNSA. Trimming cost V 5 bases and J 6 bases; bases outside gene matches: 14. The CDR3 DNA follows: TGTGCCAGCAGCCCTGCGAGCGGGAGGGCGCCCACGGATACGCAGTATTTT. Protein product: CASSPASGRAPTDTQYF.

This clonotype came up a few times. V is TRBV4-1 and J is TRBJ2-4; D may be TRBD1 (6 bases). V lost 0 bases and J 0 bases, leaving 12 bases between the germline ends. The CDR3 runs to 17 residues. Per germline, CDR1 MGHRA and CDR2 YSYEKL. As DNA, the CDR3 is TGCGCCAGCAGCCAAGATGGGGGCAGTTTAGCCAAAAACATTCAGTACTTC. Protein: CASSQDGGSLAKNIQYF.

This clonotype has a count of ten or more. The V call is TRBV6-5, the J call TRBJ2-7; perhaps TRBD1 as D (5 bases). This CDR3 comprises 13 residues. The germline CDR1 and CDR2 sequences are MNHEY and SVGAGI. Trimming took off 2 bases at V and 2 bases at J, with 7 bases between the two ends. CDR3 in DNA: TGTGCCAGCAGTTACGAAGGGGCCTACGAGCAGTACTTC. This translates into CASSYEGAYEQYF.

This clonotype was detected only a few times. The rearrangement links TRBV28 to TRBJ1-2; no definite D call. The CDR3 has 12 residues. Germline V gene lookup returns CDR1 MDHEN and CDR2 SYDVKM. V was shortened by 4 bases and J by 4 bases, with 7 bases between the two germline ends. The CDR3 nucleotides are TGTGCCAGCAGTTCCGATGCCTATGGCTACACCTTC. Amino acid sequence: CASSSDAYGYTF.

The chain joins TRBV14 to TRBJ1-3; 8 bases line up with TRBD1. Germline V lookup: CDR1 SGHDN, CDR2 FVKESK. The CDR3 runs to 17 residues. The J segment lost 4 bases and the V segment lost 4 bases, leaving 12 bases of the junction unmatched. The CDR3 nucleotides read TGTGCCAGCAGCCTCACCGGGCAGGGGGCATCAGGAAACACCATATATTTT. Amino acid sequence: CASSLTGQGASGNTIYF. Drawing the rest from reference TRBV14 and TRBJ1-3, the complete variable domain is EAGVTQFPSHSVIEKGQTVTLRCDPISGHDNLYWYRRVMGKEIKFLLHFVKESKQDESGMPNNRFLAERTGGTYSTLKVQPAELEDSGVYFCASSLTGQGASGNTIYFGEGSWLTVV.

This clonotype was counted many times. This chain connects TRBV7-2 to TRBJ1-5; unclear D gene. The CDR3 spans 15 residues. Deletions cut 0 bases from V and 7 bases from J, with 13 bases between. Looked up from germline, CDR1 is SGHTA and CDR2 is FQGNSA. The CDR3 is CASSLAGGVPQPQHF. CDR3 nucleotide sequence: TGTGCCAGCAGCTTAGCGGGCGGGGTACCACAGCCCCAGCATTTT.

This clonotype was picked up many times. The chain links TRBV20-1 to TRBJ1-4; 7 bases match TRBD1. CDR3 length: 14 residues. CDR1 is DFQATT and CDR2 is SNEGSKA in the germline V gene (reference sequence). Losses at the gene ends were 4 bases for V and 7 bases for J; bases not matched to a gene: 9. DNA for the CDR3: TGCAGTGCTACGCTGGTGCAGGGGGGTGAAAAACTGTTTTTT. It codes for CSATLVQGGEKLFF.

A word on this clonotype: A read error is possible here, since a much larger clone lies one base away. The rearrangement uses TRBV20-1 and TRBJ2-7; D gene ambiguous. This CDR3 region has 12 residues. Trimming took off 3 bases at V and 2 bases at J, with 8 bases between the two ends. Germline CDR1 reads DFQATT; CDR2 reads SNEGSKA (reference sequence). In nucleotides, the CDR3 is TGCAGTGCTAGTGGTAAGGCCTACGAGCAGTACTTC. Its translation is CSASGKAYEQYF.

This clonotype has ten or more counts. V usage is TRBV7-8 and J usage is TRBJ2-3, with D possibly being TRBD1 (6 bases). CDR1 is SGHVS and CDR2 is FQNEAQ in the germline V gene. The CDR3 is 14 amino acids. V lost 5 bases and J 2 bases, leaving 11 bases between the germline ends. CDR3: CASSMDSFTDTQYF. CDR3 bases: TGTGCCAGCAGCATGGACAGTTTCACAGATACGCAGTATTTT.

This clonotype was counted at least ten times. The rearrangement links TRBV7-4 to TRBJ2-3, with 7 bases lining up with TRBD1. The CDR3 runs 15 residues. Germline trimming cut 5 bases from V and 1 base from J; bases unmatched to any gene: 6. Germline CDR1 SGHVT, CDR2 SQSDAQ. CDR3 sequence: CASSPQGQGTDTQYF. DNA for the CDR3: TGTGCCAGCAGCCCCCAAGGACAGGGCACAGATACGCAGTATTTT. The entire variable domain, with the rest obtained from reference TRBV7-4 and TRBJ2-3, is as follows: GAGVSQSPRYKVAKRGRDVALRCDSISGHVTLYWYRQTLGQGSEVLTYSQSDAQRDKSGRPSGRFSAERPERSVSTLKIQRTEQGDSAVYLCASSPQGQGTDTQYFGPGTRLTVL.

Ten or more counts support this clonotype. The chain couples TRBV7-2 to TRBJ1-6, with D tentatively TRBD1 (5 bases). CDR1 is SGHTA, CDR2 FQGNSA, per germline. The CDR3 is made up of 15 amino acids. The germline V and J ends were trimmed by 8 bases and 11 bases, with 22 bases remaining between them. CDR3: CASRTGSKSRAPLHF. The CDR3 nucleotides are TGTGCCAGCCGAACCGGGTCCAAATCCAGGGCACCCCTCCACTTT.

This clonotype was counted ten times or more. The chain has TRBV7-9 and TRBJ1-4, with D tentatively TRBD1 (5 bases). The CDR3 is 13 amino acids. The V end lost 1 base, the J end lost 8 bases, and 8 bases lay between the germline ends. Germline CDR1 reads SEHNR; CDR2 reads FQNEAQ (reference sequence). The CDR3 loop reads CASSLEGREKLFF. The CDR3 DNA follows: TGTGCCAGCAGCTTAGAGGGGCGAGAAAAACTGTTTTTT.